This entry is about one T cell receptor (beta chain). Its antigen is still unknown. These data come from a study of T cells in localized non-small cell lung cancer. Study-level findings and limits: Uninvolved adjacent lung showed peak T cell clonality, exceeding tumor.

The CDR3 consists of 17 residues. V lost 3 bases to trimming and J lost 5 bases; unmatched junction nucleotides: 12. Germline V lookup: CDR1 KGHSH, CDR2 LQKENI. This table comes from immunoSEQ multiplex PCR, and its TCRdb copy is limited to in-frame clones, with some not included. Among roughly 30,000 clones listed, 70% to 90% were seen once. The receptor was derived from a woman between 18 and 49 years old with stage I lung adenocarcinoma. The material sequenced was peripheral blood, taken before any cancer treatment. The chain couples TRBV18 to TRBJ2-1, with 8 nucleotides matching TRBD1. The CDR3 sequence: CASSPIGRTGKNNEQFF. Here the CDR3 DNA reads TGTGCCAGCTCACCCATAGGGAGGACAGGGAAAAACAATGAGCAGTTCTTC.